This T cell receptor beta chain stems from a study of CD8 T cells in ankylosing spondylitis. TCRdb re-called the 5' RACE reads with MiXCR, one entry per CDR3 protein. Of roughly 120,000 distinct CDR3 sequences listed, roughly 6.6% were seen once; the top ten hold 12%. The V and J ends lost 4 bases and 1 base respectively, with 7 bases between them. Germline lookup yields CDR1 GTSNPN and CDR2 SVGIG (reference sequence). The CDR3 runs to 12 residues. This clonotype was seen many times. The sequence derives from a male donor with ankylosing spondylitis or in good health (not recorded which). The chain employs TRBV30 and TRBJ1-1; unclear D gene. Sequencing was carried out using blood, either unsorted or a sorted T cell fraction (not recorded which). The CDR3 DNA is TGTGCCTGGATGGTGGGGAACACTGAAGCTTTCTTT. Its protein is CAWMVGNTEAFF.